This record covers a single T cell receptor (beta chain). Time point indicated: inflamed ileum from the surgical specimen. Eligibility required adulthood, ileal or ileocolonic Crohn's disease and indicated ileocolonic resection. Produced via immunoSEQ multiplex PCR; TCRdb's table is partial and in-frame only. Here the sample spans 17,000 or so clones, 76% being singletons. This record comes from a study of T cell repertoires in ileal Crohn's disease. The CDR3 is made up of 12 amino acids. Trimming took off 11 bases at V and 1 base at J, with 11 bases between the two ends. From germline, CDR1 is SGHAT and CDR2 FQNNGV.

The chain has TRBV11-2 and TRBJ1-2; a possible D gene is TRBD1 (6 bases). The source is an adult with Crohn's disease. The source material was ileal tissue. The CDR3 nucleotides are TGTGCCTCCTCGGACAGTAACTATGGCTACACCTTC. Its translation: CASSDSNYGYTF.